The clone carrying this TCR beta chain was counted between two and nine times. The sample is drawn from a study of identical twins. V was shortened by 2 bases and J by 8 bases, with 8 bases between the two germline ends. CDR3 length: 12 amino acids. Germline V CDR1 and CDR2: SGDLS, YYNGEE. TCRdb called the 5' RACE reads again in MiXCR, with one record for every CDR3 protein. The sample comprises about 920,000 distinct CDR3 sequences, about 12% of which are singletons, and 1.5% to 2% rests with the top ten. Separately, the same data were catalogued under a study of yellow fever vaccine responses in identical twins.

Sequencing was done on a sample of PBMCs. This TCR came from a young woman in good health. The chain carries TRBV9 and TRBJ2-1, with D unresolved. CDR3: CASSVNFDEQFF. The CDR3 DNA reads TGTGCCAGCAGCGTCAACTTTGATGAGCAGTTCTTC.